This T cell receptor beta chain appears in the sequencing data of a study of T cell responses to AZD1222 COVID-19 vaccine. Whole-study findings and limits: Donors were chiefly white British, with a greater number of females, and clonal diversity was perhaps underestimated. Just 5 or 6 AZD1222 recipients tested seropositive at baseline. Distributed over spike, vaccine-associated CD4 TCRs predominated at 160-218 and 743-854. Repertoire sampling happened only post peak T cell response.

CDR1 is KGHSH, CDR2 LQKENI, per germline. The CDR3 length is 15 residues. Trimming removed 6 bases from V and 3 bases from J, with 15 bases in between. Sequenced by immunoSEQ multiplex PCR; TCRdb stores in-frame clones only, minus some. Among 100,000 to 150,000 clones, 88% were seen once, and the ten largest hold roughly 4%. Comments on this clone: Its antigen is unknown.

The sequence was collected from an adult in good health. Specimen: peripheral blood, collected on day 0 of AZD1222 vaccination. The chain joins TRBV18 to TRBJ1-5; D not resolved. DNA of the CDR3: TGTGCCAGCTCCGGAAATGGCGGTTACAATCAGCCCCAGCATTTT. It codes for CASSGNGGYNQPQHF.